This is a list of T cell receptor beta chains from one sample in a study of T-cell reconstitution after alpha-beta-depleted transplantation in children. TCRdb called the PCR reads again in MiXCR, with one record for every CDR3 protein. This table has hundreds of thousands of distinct CDR3 sequences, 15% to 20% appearing once. The starting material was PBMCs from the stem cell graft donor, obtained from the stem cell graft. These TCRs come from a human donor who donated a stem cell graft to a child with acute myeloid leukemia. The CDR3 runs from the conserved cysteine through the conserved F or W. Size is stated for part of the rows, as once, few or many counts, or as a class when the clone is expanded.

clone_size: few
j_call: TRBJ2-1
v_call: TRBV27
cdr3_aa: CASSPSSGAALFF

clone_size: -
j_call: TRBJ1-2
v_call: TRBV12-3/TRBV12-4
cdr3_aa: CASSSLDNHFYGYTF

clone_size: few
j_call: TRBJ2-2
v_call: TRBV7-9
cdr3_aa: CASSPPGSRNTGELFF

clone_size: few
j_call: TRBJ1-2
v_call: TRBV7-2
cdr3_aa: CASSIGQGQKEVGYTF

clone_size: many
j_call: TRBJ2-5
v_call: TRBV6-5
cdr3_aa: CASTSNQETQYF

clone_size: -
j_call: TRBJ1-4
v_call: TRBV5-1
cdr3_aa: CASSLGQSNEKLFF

clone_size: many
j_call: TRBJ2-3
v_call: TRBV9
cdr3_aa: CASSGSNTQYF

clone_size: many
j_call: TRBJ2-3
v_call: TRBV20-1
cdr3_aa: CSAGAGTSTDTQYF

clone_size: few
j_call: TRBJ1-1
v_call: TRBV11-2
cdr3_aa: CASSSSGLRDRGRSTEAFF

clone_size: few
j_call: TRBJ1-1
v_call: TRBV7-2
cdr3_aa: CASSSKVGGSEAFF

clone_size: few
j_call: TRBJ1-5
v_call: TRBV12-3/TRBV12-4
cdr3_aa: CASSPERGLYSNQPQHF

clone_size: many
j_call: TRBJ2-7
v_call: TRBV12-3/TRBV12-4
cdr3_aa: CASSNRYEQYF

clone_size: many
j_call: TRBJ1-6
v_call: TRBV5-5
cdr3_aa: CASSLSDPPLHF

clone_size: many
j_call: TRBJ2-1
v_call: TRBV5-1
cdr3_aa: CASSLGQGGNEQFF

clone_size: few
j_call: TRBJ2-2
v_call: TRBV20-1
cdr3_aa: CSASYRGPNTGELFF

clone_size: -
j_call: TRBJ2-1
v_call: TRBV11-1
cdr3_aa: CASSPRIAGGPLNNEQFF

clone_size: few
j_call: TRBJ2-1
v_call: TRBV24-1
cdr3_aa: CATSDPTSSEQFF

clone_size: few
j_call: TRBJ2-1
v_call: TRBV7-9
cdr3_aa: CASSLVAVYNEQFF

clone_size: -
j_call: TRBJ1-1
v_call: TRBV3-1
cdr3_aa: CASSQSVTGGTEAFF

clone_size: few
j_call: TRBJ2-7
v_call: TRBV5-6
cdr3_aa: CASSLTTDSRYEQYF

clone_size: few
j_call: TRBJ2-7
v_call: TRBV7-2
cdr3_aa: CASSLYLAYYEQYF

clone_size: many
j_call: TRBJ1-2
v_call: TRBV27
cdr3_aa: CASSFRQGDGYTF

clone_size: -
j_call: TRBJ2-1
v_call: TRBV29-1
cdr3_aa: CSVRGTGTKDNEQFF

clone_size: few
j_call: TRBJ1-2
v_call: TRBV5-1
cdr3_aa: CASSLGQNNYGYTF

clone_size: many
j_call: TRBJ1-2
v_call: TRBV7-2
cdr3_aa: CASSLAFRGDYGYTF

clone_size: many
j_call: TRBJ1-5
v_call: TRBV20-1
cdr3_aa: CSAPMTQHF

clone_size: many
j_call: TRBJ2-1
v_call: TRBV15
cdr3_aa: CATSGLGRGGRYEQFF

clone_size: -
j_call: TRBJ2-3
v_call: TRBV5-1
cdr3_aa: CASSLAEGLAIDTQYF

clone_size: -
j_call: TRBJ1-2
v_call: TRBV5-8
cdr3_aa: CASSSPRVYGYTF

clone_size: -
j_call: TRBJ2-1
v_call: TRBV7-9
cdr3_aa: CASSLLEGARGEEQFF

clone_size: few
j_call: TRBJ2-3
v_call: TRBV7-9
cdr3_aa: CASSLGHSDTQYF

clone_size: many
j_call: TRBJ1-2
v_call: TRBV7-2
cdr3_aa: CASSPNPNYGYTF

clone_size: few
j_call: TRBJ1-2
v_call: TRBV12-3/TRBV12-4
cdr3_aa: CASSRSMRSAGYTF

clone_size: few
j_call: TRBJ2-3
v_call: TRBV4-3
cdr3_aa: CASSQRSDTQYF

clone_size: -
j_call: TRBJ2-7
v_call: TRBV7-2
cdr3_aa: CASSLENTKYEQYF

clone_size: many
j_call: TRBJ2-1
v_call: TRBV29-1
cdr3_aa: CSVVEGGSVYEQFF

clone_size: -
j_call: TRBJ1-1
v_call: TRBV20-1
cdr3_aa: CSASIWGDWDTEAFF

clone_size: -
j_call: TRBJ1-4
v_call: TRBV12-3/TRBV12-4
cdr3_aa: CASSLKLATNEKLFF

clone_size: -
j_call: TRBJ2-2
v_call: TRBV7-9
cdr3_aa: CASSPGGPNTGELFF

clone_size: -
j_call: TRBJ2-3
v_call: TRBV7-9
cdr3_aa: CASSQTSGGFTDTQYF

clone_size: many
j_call: TRBJ2-3
v_call: TRBV29-1
cdr3_aa: CSVEPQGRPDTQYF

clone_size: -
j_call: TRBJ1-1
v_call: TRBV20-1
cdr3_aa: CSATGARMNTEAFF

clone_size: many
j_call: TRBJ2-3
v_call: TRBV5-5
cdr3_aa: CASSLVPTDTQYF

clone_size: many
j_call: TRBJ1-2
v_call: TRBV29-1
cdr3_aa: CSAGVNGYTF

clone_size: -
j_call: TRBJ2-5
v_call: TRBV30
cdr3_aa: CAWAVQETQYF

clone_size: few
j_call: TRBJ2-3
v_call: TRBV11-2
cdr3_aa: CASSSPYEDPTDTQYF

clone_size: -
j_call: TRBJ1-4
v_call: TRBV5-6
cdr3_aa: CASSFSVDEKLFF

clone_size: -
j_call: TRBJ2-5
v_call: TRBV20-1
cdr3_aa: CSALDGTQYF